This record covers a single TCR beta chain. Its specificity is not known. The entry originates in a study of shared clonotypes between healthy human individuals. The study, taken as a whole, reports: Of the naive CD4 clonotypes, roughly 5.2% were shared across a few donors. Naive subsets generally had larger estimated richness than memory subsets.

The repertoire was sequenced with immunoSEQ multiplex PCR; TCRdb's copy has only in-frame clones and lacks some. The table shows millions of clones, with approximately 95% occurring only once. The CDR3 extends over 13 amino acids. The V and J ends lost 0 bases and 1 base respectively, with 6 bases between them. The germline gives CDR1 GTSNPN, CDR2 SVGIG (reference sequence). The V and J genes are TRBV30 and TRBJ2-5; D gene unclear. The sequence was obtained from a young man in good health. Specimen: naive CD4+ T cells sorted from blood. Subset here: CD45RA+ positively selected. Here the CDR3 DNA reads TGTGCCTGGAGTGTCAACACCCAAGAGACCCAGTACTTC. Protein sequence: CAWSVNTQETQYF.